Shown below are 7 T cell receptor beta chains from a single sample sequenced in a study of CD8+ T cells in alopecia areata. Following RNA extraction, reverse transcription yielded cDNA that acted as the sequencing template. The data were produced by immunoSEQ multiplex PCR, yet TCRdb's version contains in-frame clones alone and is incomplete. The table lists about 110,000 clones, around 55% of them singletons. Sequenced sample: CD8+ T cells sorted from blood. All receptors come from a human donor in good health.

The chain links TRBV27 to TRBJ2-2; TRBD2 matches at 9 bases. The V gene's germline CDR1 is MNHEY and CDR2 SMNVEV (reference sequence). Losses at the gene ends were 5 bases for V and 1 base for J; bases not matched to a gene: 5. There are 16 residues in the CDR3. In DNA, the CDR3 is TGTGCCAGCAGTCTTCTAGCGGGGCAGAACACCGGGGAGCTGTTTTTT. It codes for CASSLLAGQNTGELFF.

The rearrangement joins TRBV5-1 to TRBJ1-2; D is ambiguous. With 3 bases removed from V and 3 bases from J, the gap between germline ends came to 9 bases. This CDR3 has 13 amino acids. Germline loops: CDR1 SGHRS, CDR2 YFSETQ. Written as DNA, the CDR3 is TGCGCCAGCAGCTCTTACGGGGACTATGGCTACACCTTC. Protein: CASSSYGDYGYTF. The complete variable domain, with remaining parts taken from reference TRBV5-1 and TRBJ1-2, reads KAGVTQTPRYLIKTRGQQVTLSCSPISGHRSVSWYQQTPGQGLQFLFEYFSETQRNKGNFPGRFSGRQFSNSRSEMNVSTLELGDSALYLCASSSYGDYGYTFGSGTRLTVV.

V and J are TRBV7-6 and TRBJ2-7; D might be TRBD1 (5 bases). The germline gives CDR1 SGHVS, CDR2 FNYEAQ. The CDR3 totals 15 residues. Trimming shortened V by 6 bases and J by 7 bases, and 22 bases separated the two germline ends. DNA of the CDR3: TGTGCCAGCAGTCCAGAATGGGGCCCAGGGCGAGAGCAGTACTTC. It codes for CASSPEWGPGREQYF.

This clone was picked up a small number of times. The gene calls are TRBV28 and TRBJ2-3; TRBD1 matches at 11 bases. V lost 7 bases, J lost 5 bases, and 11 bases stayed unmatched. From germline, CDR1 is MDHEN and CDR2 SYDVKM. There are 16 residues in the CDR3. CDR3 sequence reads: CASNYYRDRGGDTQYF. CDR3 nucleotides: TGTGCCAGCAACTACTACCGGGACAGGGGGGGAGATACGCAGTATTTT.

The chain is built from TRBV9 and TRBJ2-3; D gene ambiguous. CDR1 is SGDLS and CDR2 is YYNGEE in the germline V gene. Trimming pared 3 bases from V and 0 bases from J, leaving 5 bases between. The CDR3 sequence is 13 residues long. The CDR3: CASSAFSTDTQYF. CDR3 coding DNA: TGTGCCAGCAGCGCGTTTAGCACAGATACGCAGTATTTT.

This clone came up once. For the CDR3, the DNA is TGTGCCAGCAGCTCGGGAGGTAGCGGGGTCCAAGAGACCCAGTACTTC. Translation: CASSSGGSGVQETQYF. The rearrangement uses TRBV13 and TRBJ2-5; 8 bases are a match to TRBD2. The CDR3 runs to 16 residues. Germline V gene data show CDR1 as PRHDT and CDR2 as FYEKMQ (reference sequence). V shed 4 bases and J 1 base; nucleotides not matched to a gene: 8.

The chain is built from TRBV9 and TRBJ2-5, with D possibly matching TRBD1 (5 bases). Per germline, CDR1 SGDLS and CDR2 YYNGEE. The CDR3 loop spans 14 amino acids. Trimming took off 0 bases at V and 5 bases at J, with 11 bases between the two ends. The DNA of the CDR3 is TGTGCCAGCAGCGTAGGATCAGGGTTGGAGACCCAGTACTTC. Translated, it gives CASSVGSGLETQYF.